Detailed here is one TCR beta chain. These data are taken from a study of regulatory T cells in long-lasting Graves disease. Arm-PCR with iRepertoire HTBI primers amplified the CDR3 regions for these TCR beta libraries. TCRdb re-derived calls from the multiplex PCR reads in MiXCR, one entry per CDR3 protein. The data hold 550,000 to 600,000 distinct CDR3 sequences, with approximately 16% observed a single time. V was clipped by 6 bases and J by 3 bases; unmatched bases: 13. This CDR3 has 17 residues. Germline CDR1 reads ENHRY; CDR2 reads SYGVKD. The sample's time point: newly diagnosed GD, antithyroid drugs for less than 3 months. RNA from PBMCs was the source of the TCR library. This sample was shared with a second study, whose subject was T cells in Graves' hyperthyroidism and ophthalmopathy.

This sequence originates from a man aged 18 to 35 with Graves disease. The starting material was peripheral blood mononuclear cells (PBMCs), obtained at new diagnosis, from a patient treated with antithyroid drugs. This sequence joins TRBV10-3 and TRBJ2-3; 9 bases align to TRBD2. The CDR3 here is CAISAYPLAGRTDTQYF. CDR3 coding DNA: TGTGCCATCAGCGCTTATCCCCTAGCGGGAAGGACAGATACGCAGTATTTT.